The clone carrying this TCR beta chain was recorded many times. One entry per CDR3 protein, called by TCRdb with MiXCR from the 5' RACE reads. The sample contains some 15,000 distinct CDR3 sequences, less than 15% of which appear only once. The data were taken from a study of neurological immune-mediated disorders. Trimming removed 0 bases from V and 1 base from J, with 10 bases in between. Germline V CDR1 and CDR2: SGHRS, YFSETQ. This CDR3 is 15 amino acids long. The sequence came from a female donor with HTLV-1-associated myelopathy (HAM/TSP). The material sequenced was CD8+ T cells from blood. V gene TRBV5-1 combines with J gene TRBJ1-1; TRBD1 is a possible D gene (6 bases). CDR3 DNA sequence: TGCGCCAGCAGCTTGGCGAGGACAGAGAACACTGAAGCTTTCTTT. Its translation: CASSLARTENTEAFF.